Presented here are 5 T cell receptor beta chains from one specimen sequenced in a study of OX40 agonist ivuxolimab in advanced cancers. TCRdb's copy holds only in-frame clones and misses some; the assay was immunoSEQ multiplex PCR. This table has about 86,000 clones, about 89% appearing once. This material consisted of CD4+ or CD8+ T cells sorted from blood, taken in a trial of the OX40 agonist ivuxolimab. Receptors originate from an adult with an advanced solid tumor such as melanoma, head and neck, liver or kidney cancer.

The chain links TRBV4-1 to TRBJ1-1; no firm D call. Trimming took off 2 bases at V and 4 bases at J, with 11 bases between the two ends. This CDR3 spans 14 amino acids. Germline V gives CDR1 MGHRA, CDR2 YSYEKL. The DNA for the CDR3 is TGCGCCAGCAGCCAACGAGAGCTCGGCACTGAAGCTTTCTTT. Encoded protein: CASSQRELGTEAFF.

The chain links TRBV10-2 to TRBJ1-2; D is ambiguous. The germline gives CDR1 WSHSY, CDR2 SAAADI. The CDR3 spans 13 residues. V lost 7 bases, J lost 2 bases, and 11 bases lay in between. The CDR3 reads CASKRGGNYGYTF. As DNA, the CDR3 is TGCGCCAGCAAGAGAGGAGGGAACTATGGCTACACCTTC.

V usage is TRBV9 and J usage is TRBJ2-7; a weak D match, TRBD2 (5 bases). Germline CDR1 is SGDLS and CDR2 is YYNGEE. The CDR3 is made up of 14 amino acids. Trimming took 4 bases from V and 0 from J, leaving 11 bases between them. The CDR3 nucleotides read TGTGCCAGCAGCTTCAGTGGGAGCTCCTACGAGCAGTACTTC. It yields the protein CASSFSGSSYEQYF. The complete variable domain, with remaining parts taken from reference TRBV9 and TRBJ2-7, reads DSGVTQTPKHLITATGQRVTLRCSPRSGDLSVYWYQQSLDQGLQFLIQYYNGEERAKGNILERFSAQQFPDLHSELNLSSLELGDSALYFCASSFSGSSYEQYFGPGTRLTVT.

The chain couples TRBV2 to TRBJ1-5; TRBD1 agrees at 8 bases. V trimming: 5 bases; J trimming: 6 bases; junction bases outside the gene matches: 0. The V gene's germline CDR1 is SNHLY and CDR2 FYNNEI. The CDR3 has 12 amino acids. The CDR3 protein is CASSTGGQPQHF. The CDR3 coding sequence is TGTGCCAGCAGTACAGGGGGTCAGCCCCAGCATTTT.

The genes are TRBV9 and TRBJ2-1, with 8 positions matching TRBD2. Germline CDR1 and CDR2: SGDLS and YYNGEE. V was clipped by 3 bases and J by 0 bases; unmatched bases: 5. The CDR3 spans 16 residues. Written as DNA, the CDR3 is TGTGCCAGCAGCGCCCGAAGCGGGAGCTCCTACAATGAGCAGTTCTTC. Residues: CASSARSGSSYNEQFF. Full variable domain (missing parts from reference TRBV9 and TRBJ2-1): DSGVTQTPKHLITATGQRVTLRCSPRSGDLSVYWYQQSLDQGLQFLIQYYNGEERAKGNILERFSAQQFPDLHSELNLSSLELGDSALYFCASSARSGSSYNEQFFGPGTRLTVL.